This T cell receptor (beta chain) appears in the sequencing data of a study of blood T cell repertoires in COVID-19. Whole-study context: COVID-19 samples from acute and convalescent phases originated in the United States, Italy and Spain.

In the original processing: Reference gene primer amplification gave estimated nucleated cell counts. Some clones are missing from TCRdb's copy, which holds only in-frame ones; the method was immunoSEQ multiplex PCR. The D gene and trimming were derived from the DNA, and the V and J assignments and clone size from that table. The sample comprises over 250,000 clones, 88% of which are singletons, and roughly 4% rests with the top ten. Losses at the gene ends were 4 bases for V and 4 bases for J; bases not matched to a gene: 5. Germline V gene data show CDR1 as LNHDA and CDR2 as SQIVND (reference sequence). The CDR3 loop spans 15 amino acids.

This receptor was taken from a man between 60 and 75 years old who had recovered from COVID-19. The sample consisted of peripheral blood. The chain is built from TRBV19 and TRBJ2-5; TRBD1 matches at 11 bases. The CDR3 bases are TGTGCCAGTAGTAGCGGGACAGGGGGTGGAGAGACCCAGTACTTC. Its translation: CASSSGTGGGETQYF.